Below are 19 T cell receptor beta chains sequenced from a single sample in a study of shared clonotypes between healthy human individuals. Naive CD8 cells comprised CD45RO-negative, CCR7-positively selected cells, excluding terminally differentiated effector memory CD45RA+ cells. The repertoire was sequenced with immunoSEQ multiplex PCR; TCRdb's copy has only in-frame clones and lacks some. In the table there are 2 million or so clones, around 96% of which are singletons. What was sequenced was naive CD8+ T cells sorted from blood. These receptors were collected from a young man in good health.

V is TRBV6-6 and J is TRBJ2-7; no clear D. The V gene's germline CDR1 is MNHNY and CDR2 SVGAGI (reference sequence). CDR3 size: 13 residues. Trimming shortened V by 6 bases and J by 1 base, and 10 bases separated the two germline ends. The CDR3 spells CASSTGRSYEQYF. The CDR3 nucleotides are TGTGCCAGCAGCACCGGACGGTCCTACGAGCAGTACTTC.

The gene calls are TRBV4-1 and TRBJ2-2; no firm D call. V was shortened by 0 bases and J by 0 bases, with 11 bases between the two germline ends. Per the germline V gene, CDR1 is MGHRA and CDR2 is YSYEKL. The CDR3 length is 17 residues. The chain's CDR3 is CASSQDAGHSNTGELFF. The CDR3 nucleotides are TGCGCCAGCAGCCAAGACGCCGGGCACTCGAACACCGGGGAGCTGTTTTTT.

The chain couples TRBV27 to TRBJ2-1; D call uncertain. V was pared by 4 bases and J by 1 base, with 11 bases between. This CDR3 region has 15 residues. Germline CDR1 and CDR2: MNHEY and SMNVEV (reference sequence). The CDR3 DNA reads as TGTGCCAGCAGTTCCGATATCCCTTCCTACAATGAGCAGTTCTTC. This gives the protein CASSSDIPSYNEQFF.

This clone was seen only once. V usage is TRBV7-9 and J usage is TRBJ1-4, with 7 bases that match TRBD1. The CDR3 totals 16 residues. V lost 4 bases to trimming and J lost 7 bases; unmatched junction nucleotides: 12. In germline, CDR1 is SEHNR, CDR2 FQNEAQ (reference sequence). CDR3 nucleotides: TGTGCCAGCAGCTCAGCCGGGACAGTTATACGTGAAAAACTGTTTTTT. It specifies CASSSAGTVIREKLFF.

This chain connects TRBV7-8 to TRBJ1-2, with a possible D match to TRBD1 (6 bases). Trimming removed 5 bases from V and 12 bases from J, with 25 bases in between. This CDR3 has 15 residues. Germline CDR1 is SGHVS and CDR2 is FQNEAQ. The DNA of the CDR3 is TGTGCCAGCAGCCCTTTAATAGGGACGAGGGGGGCCAACACCTTC. Protein product: CASSPLIGTRGANTF.

The chain couples TRBV7-2 to TRBJ1-6, with D perhaps TRBD1 (6 bases). The CDR3 extends over 19 amino acids. The germline V gene has CDR1 SGHTA and CDR2 FQGNSA. The V end was cut by 0 bases, the J end by 0 bases, with 15 bases between. The CDR3 region has the DNA TGTGCCAGCAGCTTAGCACCGGGACACTGGAGCTCCTATAATTCACCCCTCCACTTT. Translating gives CASSLAPGHWSSYNSPLHF.

The J gene is TRBJ2-1, the V gene TRBV7-9, with D perhaps matching TRBD1 or TRBD2 (7 bases each). V lost 4 bases and J lost 8, with 15 bases in between. Germline V CDR1 and CDR2: SEHNR, FQNEAQ (reference sequence). The CDR3 sequence is 14 residues long. The CDR3 DNA reads as TGTGCCAGCAGCTCGCAGGGGGGGCAGGATGAGCAGTTCTTC. Protein sequence: CASSSQGGQDEQFF.

The chain carries TRBV7-9 and TRBJ1-2, with a possible D match to TRBD1 (6 bases). The CDR3 spans 14 residues. Trimming stripped 4 bases from V and 0 bases from J, with 9 bases between. Germline V gene lookup returns CDR1 SEHNR and CDR2 FQNEAQ (reference sequence). Written as DNA, the CDR3 is TGTGCCAGCAGCTGGGGGGGCCCTAACTATGGCTACACCTTC. Translated, it gives CASSWGGPNYGYTF.

For this clone: Other DNA sequences in this sample translate to the same CDR3. This rearrangement joins TRBV5-6 to TRBJ1-1; D remains unclear. CDR1 is SGHDT and CDR2 is YYEEEE in the germline V gene. With 4 bases removed from V and 5 bases from J, the gap between germline ends came to 9 bases. This CDR3 has 12 residues. CDR3 sequence (DNA): TGTGCCAGCAGCCCGAGCGGGACTGAAGCTTTCTTT. This encodes CASSPSGTEAFF.

The chain uses TRBV5-6 and TRBJ1-1; D might be TRBD1 (5 bases). Trimming left V 4 bases short and J 5 bases short, with 9 bases between. The CDR3 has 12 amino acids. Germline CDR1 SGHDT, CDR2 YYEEEE. CDR3 region: CASSAAGTEAFF. The CDR3 nucleotides read TGTGCCAGCAGCGCCGCAGGGACTGAAGCTTTCTTT.

The chain employs TRBV19 and TRBJ1-2; D is undetermined. Germline V gives CDR1 LNHDA, CDR2 SQIVND (reference sequence). Trimming took 5 bases from V and 3 from J, leaving 4 bases between them. The CDR3 runs 11 residues. The CDR3 sequence: CASSADYGYTF. CDR3 DNA sequence: TGTGCCAGTAGTGCCGACTATGGCTACACCTTC.

As to this clone: The same CDR3 arises from other DNA sequences in this sample as well. The chain links TRBV30 to TRBJ2-2, with D uncertain. CDR1 is GTSNPN and CDR2 is SVGIG in the germline V gene (reference sequence). V shed 4 bases and J shed 0 bases, with 6 bases lying between them. This CDR3 spans 13 amino acids. The CDR3 reads CAWMETNTGELFF. The CDR3 DNA sequence: TGTGCCTGGATGGAGACGAACACCGGGGAGCTGTTTTTT.

The rearrangement links TRBV28 to TRBJ1-5; TRBD1 agrees at 8 bases. In germline, CDR1 is MDHEN, CDR2 SYDVKM. V shed 5 bases and J 4 bases; nucleotides not matched to a gene: 10. This CDR3 spans 16 amino acids. The CDR3, as DNA: TGTGCCAGCAGTCACACCGGGACAGGTACAAATCAGCCCCAGCATTTT. Translating it yields CASSHTGTGTNQPQHF.

V and J are TRBV5-6 and TRBJ2-1; 9 nucleotides align to TRBD2. V trimming: 5 bases; J trimming: 8 bases; junction bases outside the gene matches: 8. CDR3 length: 14 residues. The germline V gene has CDR1 SGHDT and CDR2 YYEEEE. The DNA of the CDR3 is TGTGCCAGCAGGTGGGCTAGCGGGGCATATGAGCAGTTCTTC. This encodes CASRWASGAYEQFF.

V and J are TRBV6-1 and TRBJ2-1, with unresolved D. The CDR3 totals 15 residues. V was cut by 4 bases and J by 2 bases, with 12 bases left in between. CDR1 MNHNS and CDR2 SASEGT come from the germline V gene. CDR3 sequence (DNA): TGTGCCAGCAGTGTTTTGGGTTCGCCCTACAATGAGCAGTTCTTC. The encoded protein is CASSVLGSPYNEQFF.

J is TRBJ2-4 and V is TRBV7-9, with a tentative D call TRBD2 (5 bases). V was cut by 1 base and J by 8 bases, with 12 bases left in between. CDR3 length: 14 amino acids. Germline V gives CDR1 SEHNR, CDR2 FQNEAQ (reference sequence). The chain's CDR3 is CASSLDRDLDIQYF. The CDR3 bases are TGTGCCAGCAGCTTAGATCGGGATTTGGACATTCAGTACTTC. The complete variable domain, with remaining parts taken from reference TRBV7-9 and TRBJ2-4, reads DTGVSQNPRHKITKRGQNVTFRCDPISEHNRLYWYRQTLGQGPEFLTYFQNEAQLEKSRLLSDRFSAERPKGSFSTLEIQRTEQGDSAMYLCASSLDRDLDIQYFGAGTRLSVL.

This chain connects TRBV27 to TRBJ1-5, with 8 positions matching TRBD1. Germline-derived CDR1 and CDR2 are MNHEY and SMNVEV (reference sequence). J was trimmed by 7 bases and V by 5 bases; bases with no gene match: 13. This CDR3 comprises 16 residues. This CDR3 reads CASSPSAGGAPQPQHF. DNA of the CDR3: TGTGCCAGCAGTCCCTCGGCAGGGGGCGCGCCCCAGCCCCAGCATTTT.

V and J are TRBV6-6 and TRBJ2-7; D is undetermined. CDR1 and CDR2 from the germline V gene are MNHNY and SVGAGI (reference sequence). Between the trimmed V and J ends, which lost 5 bases and 5 bases, there was a span of 10 bases. The CDR3 spans 12 residues. The chain's CDR3 is CASSGSWDEQYF. Here the CDR3 DNA reads TGTGCCAGCAGTGGGTCTTGGGACGAGCAGTACTTC.

The chain combines TRBV25-1 with TRBJ2-7, with unresolved D. There are 14 residues in the CDR3. V was cut by 2 bases and J by 9 bases, with 17 bases left in between. Germline loops: CDR1 MGHDK, CDR2 SYGVNS. CDR3 nucleotide sequence: TGTGCCAGCAGTGAACCCCTTGACCACTCGGGGCAGTACTTC. Its translation is CASSEPLDHSGQYF.